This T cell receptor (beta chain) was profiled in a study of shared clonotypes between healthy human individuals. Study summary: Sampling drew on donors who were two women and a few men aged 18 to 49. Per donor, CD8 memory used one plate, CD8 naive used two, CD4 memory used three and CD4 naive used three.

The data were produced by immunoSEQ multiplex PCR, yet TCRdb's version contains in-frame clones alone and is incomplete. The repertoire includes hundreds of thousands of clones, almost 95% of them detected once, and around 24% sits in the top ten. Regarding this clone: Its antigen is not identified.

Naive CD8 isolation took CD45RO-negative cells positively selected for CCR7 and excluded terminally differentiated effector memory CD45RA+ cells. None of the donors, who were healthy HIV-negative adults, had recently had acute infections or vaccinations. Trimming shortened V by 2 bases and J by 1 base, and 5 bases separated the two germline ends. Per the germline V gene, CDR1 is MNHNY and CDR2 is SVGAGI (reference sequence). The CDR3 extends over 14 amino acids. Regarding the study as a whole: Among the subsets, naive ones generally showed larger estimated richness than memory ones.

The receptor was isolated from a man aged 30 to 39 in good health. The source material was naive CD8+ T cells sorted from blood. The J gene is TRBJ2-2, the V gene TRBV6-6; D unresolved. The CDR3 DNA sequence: TGTGCCAGCAGTTACCTCAAGAACACCGGGGAGCTGTTTTTT. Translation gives CASSYLKNTGELFF.